The clone carrying this T cell receptor (beta chain) showed up just once. Sequencing used immunoSEQ multiplex PCR; TCRdb keeps in-frame clones, though not all of them. The sample records approximately 80,000 clones, less than 95% being singletons. This CDR3 is built from 15 residues. The germline V gene encodes CDR1 GTSNPN and CDR2 SVGIG (reference sequence). J was trimmed by 4 bases and V by 1 base; bases with no gene match: 7. This record belongs to a study of OX40 agonist ivuxolimab in advanced cancers. The clonotype comes from an adult with an advanced solid tumor such as melanoma, head and neck, liver or kidney cancer. Sequencing was performed on CD4+ or CD8+ T cells sorted from blood, taken in a trial of the OX40 agonist ivuxolimab. J is TRBJ1-5 and V is TRBV30; 7 bases map to TRBD1. The CDR3 DNA sequence: TGTGCCTGGAGTGACTGGGGACAGCCTAATCAGCCCCAGCATTTT. Its translation is CAWSDWGQPNQPQHF.